This T cell receptor (beta chain) was profiled in a study of blood T cells in healthy people across ages (dated by TCRdb to between 2015 and 2017). For the study in its entirety: In model experiments, roughly one uniquely barcoded TCR beta cDNA molecule per two T cells was captured by template switching. The study analyzed two additional independent replicas of 1 million unique cDNA reads from the same blood draw for two donors, one aged 18 to 30 and one aged 80 or older. To avoid experimental bias, donors of different ages were randomly spread across the sequencing lanes. Age-related changes in TCR beta repertoire diversity were measured in the study by deep sequencing normalized with unique cDNA molecular identifiers. The donors were divided into four age groups: young (average around 15 years), middle-aged (around 37), aged (approximately 64) and long-lived (roughly 86). The paper as a whole reports these results and caveats: Conclusive comparison of naive and antigen-experienced compartments was prevented by the profiling of bulk unsorted PBMCs. Observed TCR beta diversity per million T cells fell roughly linearly with age, and a significant reduction was already apparent by age roughly 40. Compared with the aged group, more naive CD4+ T cells, fewer expanded clones and increased TCR diversity were shown by the long-lived group, suggesting age selection. The percentage of naive T cells measured by flow cytometry correlated strongly with observed TCR beta diversity. The CMV infection status of donors was not known, potentially confounding age-related changes in expanded clonotypes. Total diversity estimates from one million sequenced T cells were considered lower bounds and underestimates.

Donors were 35 to 40 systemically healthy Caucasian individuals from Russia aged roughly 6 to 90 years. Each donor gave ten milliliters of peripheral blood, drawn into EDTA-treated Vacutainer tubes. PBMCs were isolated by Ficoll-Paque density-gradient centrifugation, with at least 6 million obtained per sample. Total RNA was extracted from PBMCs with Trizol reagent, with at least 6 micrograms obtained per sample. The percentages of naive CD45RAhigh/CD27high T cells were determined by flow cytometry on a PBMC aliquot from every donor. In regard to this clonotype: The antigen it recognizes is unknown. It has no much larger one-base neighbor in the sample; base qualities were not kept.

Receptor amplification or capture employed 5' RACE. The reads were generated on an Illumina HiSeq 2500. A second PCR of roughly 7 to 11 cycles was performed with a sample-barcoded 5' primer and a J-beta primer mix. A template-switch 5' adaptor carrying 12 random nucleotides introduced a unique molecular identifier onto each TCR beta cDNA molecule. Each sample yielded at least 3 million CDR3-containing paired-end reads. The Mint cDNA synthesis kit, primed by a TRBC-specific oligonucleotide, was used to synthesize first-strand cDNA from all RNA. Following uracil-DNA glycosylase treatment, all cDNA underwent a first 18-cycle PCR with the universal primers M1SS and BC2_uni_R. Under the source paper's analysis protocol: For normalization, 1 million high-quality reads, each with a distinct molecular identifier, were randomly selected from each sample. Reads with shared molecular identifiers were discarded instead of being binned into consensus sequences. MiTCR, set to a Q25 quality threshold and the strictest error-elimination algorithm, was used for CDR3 identification, clonotype clustering and error correction. Lower-bound total TCR beta diversity was estimated with a nonparametric unseen species model using Euler transformation. TCRdb redid the processing of the public reads, applying fastp at Q25 and MiXCR, and retained in-frame beta chains. When rows share a CDR3 protein, they turn into one entry using the most common DNA and genes. These V and J calls derive from TCRdb rather than the authors' analysis. For this sample the table gives about 730,000 distinct CDR3 sequences, of which more than 40% were detected only once. The ten largest clones take up 20% to 25% of the sample.

The CDR3 holds 16 amino acids from the cysteine to the phenylalanine. Only the CDR3 portion is preserved as DNA: 48 bases, with reading frame beginning at the first base. The junction carries 11 bases between V and J, which are trimmed by 0 bases and 3 bases respectively. The germline V gene specifies ENHRY as CDR1 and SYGVKD as CDR2. The clonotype comes from a woman aged 55-75 years in good health. The sample taken for sequencing was blood. This chain joins TRBV10-3 to TRBJ1-4; TRBD1 is possibly the D segment (5 matching bases). CDR3 sequence: CAISESWGFSNEKLFF. The DNA reads TGTGCCATCAGTGAGTCGTGGGGCTTCTCTAATGAAAAACTGTTTTTT.